Presented here are 29 T cell receptor beta chains from one specimen sequenced in a study of blood T cell repertoires in COVID-19. Generated by immunoSEQ multiplex PCR, the TCRdb table keeps only in-frame clones and is missing some. In the table there are under 250,000 clones, 83% of which are singletons. Sequencing was done on a sample of PBMCs or T cells enriched from blood (not recorded which). All receptors derive from a woman aged 40 to 50 who had been exposed to COVID-19.

Details on this clone: Other DNA sequences in this sample translate to the same CDR3. V usage is TRBV30 and J usage is TRBJ1-1; weak D call: TRBD1 (5 bases). V shed 0 bases and J shed 3 bases, with 8 bases lying between them. CDR1 is GTSNPN, CDR2 SVGIG, per germline (reference sequence). The CDR3 has 13 residues. The CDR3 bases are TGTGCCTGGAGTGTTCAAGGGGACACTGAAGCTTTCTTT. Encoded protein: CAWSVQGDTEAFF.

V and J are TRBV19 and TRBJ1-2; D is unresolved. The V gene's germline CDR1 is LNHDA and CDR2 SQIVND (reference sequence). The CDR3 spans 16 residues. The V gene lost 0 bases and the J gene lost 2 bases, with 13 bases spanning the gap. CDR3 DNA: TGTGCCAGTAGTATAGACTCTAGTGCGGAAAACTATGGCTACACCTTC. Translated: CASSIDSSAENYGYTF.

CDR3 sequence reads: CASRPGQGTGGYTF. The CDR3 nucleotides are TGTGCCAGCAGACCGGGACAGGGGACAGGTGGCTACACCTTC. J is TRBJ1-2 and V is TRBV6-5, with 10 bases lining up with TRBD1. This CDR3 is 14 amino acids long. Germline V gene sequence: CDR1 MNHEY, CDR2 SVGAGI. Trimming at V came to 6 bases and at J to 7 bases, leaving 8 bases not matched to a gene.

V gene TRBV19 combines with J gene TRBJ1-3; D is ambiguous. This CDR3 comprises 14 residues. Germline CDR1 is LNHDA and CDR2 is SQIVND (reference sequence). Trimming took 3 bases from V and 3 from J, leaving 9 bases between them. The CDR3 protein is CASSIGLGGNTIYF. In DNA form, the CDR3 reads TGTGCCAGTAGTATCGGACTGGGTGGAAACACCATATATTTT.

V and J are TRBV5-6 and TRBJ1-1; D not resolved. The CDR3 is 13 residues long. V shed 2 bases and J shed 2 bases, with 7 bases lying between them. Germline V gene sequence: CDR1 SGHDT, CDR2 YYEEEE. CDR3 sequence (DNA): TGTGCCAGCAGCTTTGGCTTTAACACTGAAGCTTTCTTT. Translation gives CASSFGFNTEAFF.

The V call is TRBV29-1, the J call TRBJ1-2; D perhaps matches TRBD1 (6 bases). From germline, CDR1 is SQVTM and CDR2 ANQGSEA. The CDR3 length is 14 residues. Trimming took off 3 bases at V and 0 bases at J, with 11 bases between the two ends. CDR3 sequence (DNA): TGCAGCGTTGACCCACAGGGATCTAACTATGGCTACACCTTC. This sequence encodes CSVDPQGSNYGYTF.

V and J are TRBV7-8 and TRBJ2-7, with 8 bases aligning to TRBD1. Germline loops: CDR1 SGHVS, CDR2 FQNEAQ. V was clipped by 3 bases and J by 0 bases; unmatched bases: 10. The CDR3 is 17 amino acids. DNA of the CDR3: TGTGCCAGCAGCTTCGGGGGCAGGGACAGGATCTCCTACGAGCAGTACTTC. Translating it yields CASSFGGRDRISYEQYF.

The chain employs TRBV2 and TRBJ1-5; TRBD1 matches at 9 bases. Trimming cost V 6 bases and J 7 bases; bases outside gene matches: 7. The CDR3 length is 14 residues. Germline CDR1 reads SNHLY; CDR2 reads FYNNEI. The CDR3 reads CASSGQGRHQPQHF. The CDR3 DNA follows: TGTGCCAGCAGCGGACAGGGGAGGCACCAGCCCCAGCATTTT.

The rearrangement uses TRBV6-1 and TRBJ1-5; D is undetermined. CDR3 size: 13 residues. V lost 1 base to trimming and J lost 4 bases, with 5 bases between them. Germline CDR1 reads MNHNS; CDR2 reads SASEGT. CDR3 sequence: CASSEVFNQPQHF. CDR3 bases: TGTGCCAGCAGTGAAGTCTTTAATCAGCCCCAGCATTTT.

The chain recombines TRBV7-8 with TRBJ2-7, with TRBD2 as a possible D gene (5 bases). The germline V and J ends were trimmed by 1 base and 6 bases, with 13 bases remaining between them. The CDR3 contains 14 residues. Germline lookup yields CDR1 SGHVS and CDR2 FQNEAQ. This chain's CDR3 is CASSLVFGDGEQYF. The CDR3 coding sequence is TGTGCCAGCAGCTTAGTCTTCGGGGATGGCGAGCAGTACTTC.

This clone was recorded only once. The chain joins TRBV4-1 to TRBJ2-5; TRBD2 might be the D (5 bases). The germline gives CDR1 MGHRA, CDR2 YSYEKL. The V end was cut by 0 bases, the J end by 2 bases, with 10 bases between. The CDR3 spans 15 residues. The CDR3 nucleotides read TGCGCCAGCAGCCAAGACGGGCCGGGGCAAGAGACCCAGTACTTC. Translating it yields CASSQDGPGQETQYF.

This sequence joins TRBV6-4 and TRBJ1-1; D is unresolved. Deletions cut 4 bases from V and 1 base from J, with 7 bases between. The CDR3 has 13 residues. The V gene's germline CDR1 is MRHNA and CDR2 SNTAGT. CDR3 in amino acids: CASSGEGNTEAFF. DNA of the CDR3: TGTGCCAGCAGTGGGGAGGGGAACACTGAAGCTTTCTTT.

CDR3 nucleotide sequence: TGTGCCAGCAGCCAAGAGTCGGGATGGACAGTATTTTACACTGAAGCTTTCTTT. Its translation is CASSQESGWTVFYTEAFF. The V gene is TRBV14, the J gene TRBJ1-1, with D perhaps matching TRBD1 (6 bases). The CDR3 covers 18 residues. The V gene's germline CDR1 is SGHDN and CDR2 FVKESK. Trimming removed 0 bases from V and 3 bases from J, with 20 bases in between.

The chain couples TRBV6-5 to TRBJ1-5; 7 nucleotides agree with TRBD1. The germline V gene has CDR1 MNHEY and CDR2 SVGAGI. The CDR3 loop spans 14 amino acids. V gave up 6 bases and J gave up 7 bases; unmatched junction bases: 9. The CDR3 protein is CASSSGTAWQPQHF. The CDR3 bases are TGTGCCAGCAGCTCCGGGACAGCGTGGCAGCCCCAGCATTTT.

The chain links TRBV10-2 to TRBJ2-7, with 9 bases that match TRBD1. Germline V lookup: CDR1 WSHSY, CDR2 SAAADI. The length of the CDR3 is 14 residues. V shed 6 bases and J 4 bases; nucleotides not matched to a gene: 7. As DNA, the CDR3 is TGCGCCAGCAGCTGGGACAGGGAGGGGTACGAGCAGTACTTC. Protein sequence: CASSWDREGYEQYF.

The genes are TRBV5-1 and TRBJ1-4; perhaps TRBD1 as D (5 bases). Germline V gives CDR1 SGHRS, CDR2 YFSETQ. Trimming stripped 3 bases from V and 0 bases from J, with 12 bases between. This CDR3 has 16 residues. The CDR3 DNA follows: TGCGCCAGCAGCTCTGGCAGGGCCGCAACTAATGAAAAACTGTTTTTT. Protein sequence: CASSSGRAATNEKLFF.

The chain carries TRBV9 and TRBJ2-1; 9 positions agree with TRBD2. The germline gives CDR1 SGDLS, CDR2 YYNGEE. Trimming removed 4 bases from V and 0 bases from J; junction bases left unmatched: 5. The CDR3 is made up of 16 amino acids. CDR3 residues: CASSTRGGASYNEQFF. The DNA for the CDR3 is TGTGCCAGCAGCACCCGCGGGGGGGCCTCCTACAATGAGCAGTTCTTC.

CDR3 protein: CASSLTSGGVETQYF. The CDR3 DNA follows: TGTGCCAGCAGCCTTACTAGCGGGGGTGTAGAGACCCAGTACTTC. The V and J genes are TRBV5-6 and TRBJ2-5, with 11 bases fitting TRBD2. The CDR3 length is 15 residues. V lost 4 bases and J lost 4; bases outside the gene matches: 6. Germline V lookup: CDR1 SGHDT, CDR2 YYEEEE.

This chain connects TRBV7-2 to TRBJ1-2; 7 nucleotides match TRBD1. V was pared by 3 bases and J by 2 bases, with 3 bases of the junction left unmatched. This CDR3 has 14 residues. Germline-derived CDR1 and CDR2 are SGHTA and FQGNSA. The CDR3 region is CASSLGDRNYGYTF. CDR3 bases: TGTGCCAGCAGCTTGGGGGACAGAAACTATGGCTACACCTTC.

The V call is TRBV24-1, the J call TRBJ2-1, with TRBD1 identical over 9 bases. The CDR3 covers 17 residues. The germline V gene has CDR1 KGHDR and CDR2 SFDVKD. V lost 4 bases, J lost 5 bases, and 11 bases stayed unmatched. CDR3 nucleotide sequence: TGTGCCACCAGTGAACCCTCCGGGACAGGGACTAACAATGAGCAGTTCTTC. Protein sequence: CATSEPSGTGTNNEQFF.

J is TRBJ1-5 and V is TRBV19, with a possible D match to TRBD1 (6 bases). V was shortened by 1 base and J by 1 base, with 14 bases between the two germline ends. This CDR3 region has 17 residues. Germline V gene sequence: CDR1 LNHDA, CDR2 SQIVND (reference sequence). The CDR3 sequence: CASSIGAGGWSNQPQHF. The DNA for the CDR3 is TGTGCCAGTAGTATAGGGGCGGGGGGCTGGAGCAATCAGCCCCAGCATTTT.

This chain uses TRBV7-2 with TRBJ1-3, with unresolved D. The V end lost 5 bases, the J end lost 2 bases, and 10 bases lay between the germline ends. The CDR3 loop spans 14 amino acids. Looked up from germline, CDR1 is SGHTA and CDR2 is FQGNSA. The CDR3 coding sequence is TGTGCCAGCAGCCCGAACACCCCTGGAAACACCATATATTTT. Its protein is CASSPNTPGNTIYF.

The V gene is TRBV6-6, the J gene TRBJ2-5; tentative D call: TRBD2 (8 bases). Germline V lookup: CDR1 MNHNY, CDR2 SVGAGI (reference sequence). The V end lost 5 bases, the J end lost 5 bases, and 24 bases lay between the germline ends. The CDR3 covers 17 residues. CDR3 loop: CASSHPTGTRGQETQYF. The CDR3 nucleotides are TGTGCCAGCAGTCATCCAACCGGGACTAGGGGACAGGAGACCCAGTACTTC.

V and J are TRBV25-1 and TRBJ1-6, with 7 bases fitting TRBD1. Germline V gives CDR1 MGHDK, CDR2 SYGVNS. V gave up 2 bases and J gave up 15 bases; unmatched junction bases: 4. CDR3 length: 12 residues. In DNA form, the CDR3 reads TGTGCCAGCAGTGAAAACAGGGGAGACCTCCACTTT. It codes for CASSENRGDLHF.

V gene TRBV6-1 combines with J gene TRBJ1-5; 9 bases match TRBD1. CDR3 length: 17 residues. V shed 2 bases, J shed 6 bases, and the junction held 11 bases outside the gene matches. Germline V gives CDR1 MNHNS, CDR2 SASEGT. As DNA, the CDR3 is TGTGCCAGCAGTGAAATTCCCCCACAGGGGGCGCTTCAGCCCCAGCATTTT. This encodes CASSEIPPQGALQPQHF.

The rearrangement links TRBV6-5 to TRBJ1-3; perhaps TRBD1 as D (5 bases). Germline CDR1 is MNHEY and CDR2 is SVGAGI. V dropped 2 bases and J dropped 2 bases, with 10 bases sitting between them. The CDR3 extends over 15 amino acids. CDR3 sequence: CASSYRGSAGNTIYF. DNA for the CDR3: TGTGCCAGCAGTTACCGGGGGTCCGCTGGAAACACCATATATTTT.

The chain is built from TRBV7-2 and TRBJ1-5; D uncertain. In germline, CDR1 is SGHTA, CDR2 FQGNSA. V lost 5 bases and J lost 6, with 14 bases in between. The CDR3 covers 14 residues. In nucleotides, the CDR3 is TGTGCCAGCAGCCCTGTAGGCCTAGGTCAGCCCCAGCATTTT. Translation gives CASSPVGLGQPQHF.

The rearrangement links TRBV7-2 to TRBJ1-1; no clear D gene. The CDR3 covers 15 residues. V dropped 2 bases and J dropped 1 base, with 11 bases sitting between them. Germline V gene sequence: CDR1 SGHTA, CDR2 FQGNSA. The CDR3 here is CASSLIRVPNTEAFF. Here the CDR3 DNA reads TGTGCCAGCAGCTTAATTCGGGTCCCGAACACTGAAGCTTTCTTT.

The chain carries TRBV19 and TRBJ1-5, with 8 bases identical to TRBD1. The germline gives CDR1 LNHDA, CDR2 SQIVND (reference sequence). The CDR3 spans 19 residues. Germline trimming cut 3 bases from V and 2 bases from J; bases unmatched to any gene: 15. The CDR3 is CASSIRGVIGQGGNQPQHF. The CDR3 DNA reads as TGTGCCAGTAGTATCCGAGGTGTAATCGGACAGGGTGGCAATCAGCCCCAGCATTTT.